This paragraph reports one TCR beta chain. Its target is unknown. Of the isolated RNA, all was reverse transcribed, and so the sequenced material was expressed TCRB transcripts. Sequencing was performed with immunoSEQ multiplex PCR; in TCRdb, only in-frame clones are kept and a portion is missing. The table records about 710,000 clones, around 15% of them present only once. V was trimmed by 4 bases and J by 0 bases, leaving 14 bases between them. The CDR3 contains 15 residues. CDR1 and CDR2 from the germline V gene are SGDLS and YYNGEE. This entry is derived from a study of beta chain features in type 1 diabetes. Looking at the study overall: Healthy donors, compared against patients, showed similar age, gender and cell yields. The number of sorted cells examined across all samples was some 99,000,000.

Study findings and constraints: Healthy donors had naive, central memory and Treg TCRB repertoires that appeared less similar than those seen among patients. People with Type 1 diabetes carried modestly yet significantly shorter TCRB CDR3s in all four CD4+ subsets.

CD4+ cells of the naive, central memory, regulatory and stem cell-like memory types were sorted via CD45RO/CCR7/CD25/CD127/CD95/CD27. This TCR was recovered from a man between 18 and 29 years old with type 1 diabetes. This sequence joins TRBV9 and TRBJ2-7; D is undetermined. Sequencing was done on a sample of naive CD4+ T cells from blood. CDR3 region: CASSSLAGFSYEQYF. For the CDR3, the DNA is TGTGCCAGCAGCTCCCTGGCCGGATTCTCCTACGAGCAGTACTTC.